The 26 T cell receptor beta chains listed next were all sequenced from one sample in a study of T cell responses to AZD1222 COVID-19 vaccine. Repertoires were generated with immunoSEQ multiplex PCR, while TCRdb's copy carries only in-frame clones and drops some. This table has 100,000 to 150,000 clones, around 84% appearing once. The specimen comprised peripheral blood, sampled on day 0 of AZD1222 vaccination. The receptors shown here come from an adult in good health.

This chain uses TRBV5-1 with TRBJ2-2; D uncertain. The V gene lost 5 bases and the J gene lost 0 bases, with 11 bases spanning the gap. Germline assignment: CDR1 SGHRS and CDR2 YFSETQ. This CDR3 comprises 15 residues. CDR3: CASRRTVTNTGELFF. The CDR3 DNA sequence: TGCGCCAGCAGGAGGACGGTTACGAACACCGGGGAGCTGTTTTTT. Using reference TRBV5-1 and TRBJ2-2 for the parts outside the CDR3, the full variable domain is KAGVTQTPRYLIKTRGQQVTLSCSPISGHRSVSWYQQTPGQGLQFLFEYFSETQRNKGNFPGRFSGRQFSNSRSEMNVSTLELGDSALYLCASRRTVTNTGELFFGEGSRLTVL.

DNA for the CDR3: TGTGCCAGCAGCTTAGGGGGGGTTGGCGGCTACACCTTC. It specifies CASSLGGVGGYTF. V is TRBV7-8 and J is TRBJ1-2, with D possibly matching TRBD1 (5 bases). Germline V gene data show CDR1 as SGHVS and CDR2 as FQNEAQ. V lost 1 base and J lost 8, with 11 bases in between. The CDR3 is 13 residues long.

V usage is TRBV9 and J usage is TRBJ1-2; TRBD1 is a possible D gene (5 bases). The V gene lost 0 bases and the J gene lost 4 bases, with 13 bases spanning the gap. The CDR3 has 15 amino acids. CDR1 and CDR2 from the germline V gene are SGDLS and YYNGEE. The CDR3 DNA follows: TGTGCCAGCAGCGTAGGCGGGGGAGTGACCTATGGCTACACCTTC. Residues: CASSVGGGVTYGYTF.

The rearrangement links TRBV9 to TRBJ2-7, with TRBD2 matching 8 bases. The CDR3 is 16 amino acids. The V and J ends lost 3 bases and 0 bases, in that order; junction bases with no gene match: 8. Per the germline V gene, CDR1 is SGDLS and CDR2 is YYNGEE. CDR3 sequence reads: CASSASPGLDSYEQYF. As DNA, the CDR3 is TGTGCCAGCAGCGCCAGCCCGGGACTAGACTCCTACGAGCAGTACTTC.

The rearrangement links TRBV4-3 to TRBJ1-5; 7 nucleotides match TRBD1. The J segment lost 1 base and the V segment lost 3 bases, leaving 3 bases of the junction unmatched. CDR3 length: 15 residues. Germline V gives CDR1 LGHNA, CDR2 YSLEER. CDR3 residues: CASSQLTGSNQPQHF. In nucleotides, the CDR3 is TGCGCCAGCAGCCAGCTGACAGGGAGCAATCAGCCCCAGCATTTT.

The CDR3 region has the DNA TGCGCCAGCAGCTTCGGGACAGGGGGCTGGGAGAGGAACACTGAAGCTTTCTTT. As protein: CASSFGTGGWERNTEAFF. This chain links TRBV5-1 with TRBJ1-1; 12 nucleotides line up with TRBD1. The CDR3 totals 18 residues. The germline gives CDR1 SGHRS, CDR2 YFSETQ. The junction had 9 bases not matched to a gene; V was cut back by 2 bases and J by 1 base.

This clone was detected only a few times. This chain links TRBV6-5 with TRBJ2-1; 10 bases line up with TRBD1. The CDR3 has 14 amino acids. Germline V gene data show CDR1 as MNHEY and CDR2 as SVGAGI. V gave up 6 bases and J gave up 6 bases; unmatched junction bases: 5. The CDR3 reads CASRGDRGPNEQFF. The CDR3 DNA is TGTGCCAGCAGGGGGGACAGGGGACCCAATGAGCAGTTCTTC.

The chain links TRBV24-1 to TRBJ2-1, with TRBD1 matching 12 bases. This CDR3 region has 15 residues. Trimming at V came to 4 bases and at J to 9 bases, leaving 6 bases not matched to a gene. Germline CDR1 KGHDR, CDR2 SFDVKD. The CDR3 DNA reads TGTGCCACCAGTGAACCGGGACAGGGGGCCGGTGAGCAGTTCTTC. Translated, it gives CATSEPGQGAGEQFF.

V and J are TRBV21-1 and TRBJ1-2; no DNA check was done on the table's D call, TRBD1. TRBV21-1 counts as a pseudogene. This CDR3 is built from 16 residues. As DNA, the CDR3 is TGTGCCAGCAGCAAAGATCCACAGTACCATCTCTATGGCTACACCTTC. Translated: CASSKDPQYHLYGYTF.

In its sample, this clone was seen once. J is TRBJ1-5 and V is TRBV7-2; no clear D. This CDR3 contains 15 residues. Looked up from germline, CDR1 is SGHTA and CDR2 is FQGNSA. The V end lost 3 bases, the J end lost 0 bases, and 9 bases lay between the germline ends. This chain's CDR3 is CASSFSILSNQPQHF. DNA for the CDR3: TGTGCCAGCAGCTTCTCCATTCTTAGCAATCAGCCCCAGCATTTT.

For the CDR3, the DNA is TGTGCCAGCTCACCACGGGTCGATGTATACGAGCAGTACTTC. The encoded protein is CASSPRVDVYEQYF. The gene calls are TRBV18 and TRBJ2-7, with no clear D. CDR3 length: 14 residues. Germline V gives CDR1 KGHSH, CDR2 LQKENI. The V end lost 1 base, the J end lost 4 bases, and 11 bases lay between the germline ends.

This clone was counted a few times. The rearrangement joins TRBV4-1 to TRBJ1-4; the match to TRBD1 covers 8 bases. The V segment lost 1 base and the J segment 5 bases; nucleotides outside the gene matches: 6. CDR1 is MGHRA and CDR2 is YSYEKL in the germline V gene. The CDR3 length is 16 residues. In DNA form, the CDR3 reads TGCGCCAGCAGCCAAGGGACAGGGACCGGCAATGAAAAACTGTTTTTT. Its translation is CASSQGTGTGNEKLFF.

This chain links TRBV5-1 with TRBJ1-4, with a tentative D call TRBD1 (5 bases). In germline, CDR1 is SGHRS, CDR2 YFSETQ. V shed 4 bases and J shed 8 bases, with 15 bases lying between them. The CDR3 consists of 14 residues. DNA for the CDR3: TGCGCCAGCAGCGAGAGGGGTTTTGCAGAAAAACTGTTTTTT. This sequence encodes CASSERGFAEKLFF.

This chain connects TRBV2 to TRBJ1-5; a weak D match, TRBD1 (5 bases). V gave up 3 bases and J gave up 7 bases, with 13 bases separating them. Germline-derived CDR1 and CDR2 are SNHLY and FYNNEI. The CDR3 is 14 residues long. CDR3 residues: CASSDGGGWQPQHF. The CDR3 nucleotides are TGTGCCAGCAGTGACGGTGGGGGATGGCAGCCCCAGCATTTT.

The rearrangement uses TRBV28 and TRBJ1-2; D is possibly TRBD1 (5 bases). Per germline, CDR1 MDHEN and CDR2 SYDVKM. V gave up 6 bases and J gave up 2 bases, with 10 bases separating them. The CDR3 is 13 amino acids. The CDR3 loop reads CASRSTVNYGYTF. The CDR3 DNA is TGTGCCAGCAGGTCGACAGTGAACTATGGCTACACCTTC.

The chain joins TRBV5-4 to TRBJ2-1; D not certain. V shed 4 bases and J shed 4 bases, with 9 bases lying between them. The CDR3 contains 13 residues. Germline CDR1 is SGHNT and CDR2 is YYREEE (reference sequence). CDR3 DNA: TGTGCCAGCAGCCTGACACTTTACAATGAGCAGTTCTTC. The encoded protein is CASSLTLYNEQFF.

The sample holds a few counts of this clone. The rearrangement uses TRBV6-5 and TRBJ1-1, with 10 bases lining up with TRBD1. This CDR3 comprises 14 residues. Germline V lookup: CDR1 MNHEY, CDR2 SVGAGI. V dropped 2 bases and J dropped 7; count of bases not matched to a gene: 4. CDR3 nucleotide sequence: TGTGCCAGCAGTTACGGGACAGGGGTAGGTGAAGCTTTCTTT. Its protein is CASSYGTGVGEAFF.

The DNA for the CDR3 is TGTGCCAGCATAAACACCGGGACAGTCTATGGCTACACCTTC. This codes for CASINTGTVYGYTF. This chain connects TRBV7-3 to TRBJ1-2, with 7 bases identical to TRBD1. V shed 7 bases, J shed 4 bases, and the junction held 9 bases outside the gene matches. The CDR3 contains 14 residues. The germline gives CDR1 SGHTA, CDR2 FQGTGA.

This clone turned up a few times. The V and J genes are TRBV19 and TRBJ2-7; no firm D call. V dropped 2 bases and J dropped 1 base, with 12 bases sitting between them. This CDR3 has 15 residues. Per the germline V gene, CDR1 is LNHDA and CDR2 is SQIVND (reference sequence). CDR3 in amino acids: CASSIKDGLSYEQYF. The CDR3 bases are TGTGCCAGTAGTATAAAGGATGGTCTGTCCTACGAGCAGTACTTC. The variable domain in full, with the rest retrieved from reference TRBV19 and TRBJ2-7, is DGGITQSPKYLFRKEGQNVTLSCEQNLNHDAMYWYRQDPGQGLRLIYYSQIVNDFQKGDIAEGYSVSREKKESFPLTVTSAQKNPTAFYLCASSIKDGLSYEQYFGPGTRLTVT.

The J gene is TRBJ2-2, the V gene TRBV28, with D perhaps matching TRBD1 (5 bases). CDR3 length: 14 residues. CDR1 MDHEN and CDR2 SYDVKM come from the germline V gene. V dropped 6 bases and J dropped 3 bases, with 11 bases sitting between them. CDR3 in amino acids: CASRADRHTGELFF. DNA for the CDR3: TGTGCCAGCAGAGCAGACAGACACACCGGGGAGCTGTTTTTT.

The chain recombines TRBV5-4 with TRBJ2-3; a possible D gene is TRBD2 (5 bases). V was clipped by 4 bases and J by 12 bases, with 18 bases between them. The CDR3 spans 13 residues. Looked up from germline, CDR1 is SGHNT and CDR2 is YYREEE (reference sequence). The CDR3 bases are TGTGCCAGCAGCGCTCATTCGGGGTACTCCCAGTATTTT. This sequence encodes CASSAHSGYSQYF.

CDR3 loop: CATRTPFVDEQFF. The CDR3 nucleotides read TGTGCCACCCGCACCCCCTTCGTGGATGAGCAGTTCTTC. The rearrangement links TRBV28 to TRBJ2-1; D is uncertain. Germline assignment: CDR1 MDHEN and CDR2 SYDVKM. The CDR3 contains 13 residues. Trimming shortened V by 10 bases and J by 8 bases, and 18 bases separated the two germline ends.

CDR3 in amino acids: CASSFKGQQETQYF. CDR3 sequence (DNA): TGTGCCAGCAGCTTTAAGGGACAACAAGAGACCCAGTACTTC. This chain connects TRBV7-3 to TRBJ2-5, with D maybe TRBD1 (6 bases). Germline loops: CDR1 SGHTA, CDR2 FQGTGA. V dropped 3 bases and J dropped 2 bases, with 10 bases sitting between them. This CDR3 has 14 residues.

The rearrangement links TRBV27 to TRBJ1-1, with TRBD1 identical over 9 bases. V shed 5 bases, J shed 4 bases, and the junction held 2 bases outside the gene matches. The CDR3 is 13 amino acids. CDR1 is MNHEY and CDR2 is SMNVEV in the germline V gene (reference sequence). In DNA form, the CDR3 reads TGTGCCAGCAGTCCACAGGGGGCCACTGAAGCTTTCTTT. It yields the protein CASSPQGATEAFF.

This chain links TRBV6-5 with TRBJ1-2, with D tentatively TRBD1 (6 bases). V lost 1 base, J lost 6 bases, and 9 bases lay in between. Germline V gives CDR1 MNHEY, CDR2 SVGAGI. The CDR3 extends over 13 amino acids. The DNA for the CDR3 is TGTGCCAGCAGTTACTGGCCAGGGGATGGCTACACCTTC. Its translation: CASSYWPGDGYTF.

The V gene is TRBV5-1, the J gene TRBJ2-7, with D possibly TRBD2 on 7 matching bases. Deletions cut 3 bases from V and 4 bases from J, with 20 bases between. This CDR3 has 16 residues. The germline V gene has CDR1 SGHRS and CDR2 YFSETQ. The CDR3 region is CASSSEGGGAGYEQYF. The CDR3 DNA follows: TGCGCCAGCAGCTCCGAAGGAGGGGGGGCCGGGTACGAGCAGTACTTC.